This TCR beta chain was observed in a study of OX40 agonist ivuxolimab in advanced cancers. Study conclusions and caveats: At 0.1-3.0 mg/kg, partial responders had clonal expansion among the lowest observed.

In the case of this clone: What it binds is unknown.

With 4 bases removed from V and 0 bases from J, the gap between germline ends came to 9 bases. The germline V gene has CDR1 SQVTM and CDR2 ANQGSEA. The CDR3 length is 13 residues. The assay was immunoSEQ multiplex PCR, and TCRdb's table has in-frame clones only and misses some. The repertoire includes tens of thousands of clones, roughly 79% of them detected once, and 2% to 3% sits in the top ten. V and J are TRBV29-1 and TRBJ1-2; D might be TRBD1 (6 bases). Sequencing used CD4+ or CD8+ T cells sorted from blood, obtained in a trial of the OX40 agonist ivuxolimab. The sequence derives from an adult with an advanced solid tumor such as melanoma, head and neck, liver or kidney cancer. As DNA, the CDR3 is TGCAGCGTTGGGGACACCGCTAACTATGGCTACACCTTC. It yields the protein CSVGDTANYGYTF. The variable domain in full, with the rest retrieved from reference TRBV29-1 and TRBJ1-2, is SAVISQKPSRDICQRGTSLTIQCQVDSQVTMMFWYRQQPGQSLTLIATANQGSEATYESGFVIDKFPISRPNLTFSTLTVSNMSPEDSSIYLCSVGDTANYGYTFGSGTRLTVV.